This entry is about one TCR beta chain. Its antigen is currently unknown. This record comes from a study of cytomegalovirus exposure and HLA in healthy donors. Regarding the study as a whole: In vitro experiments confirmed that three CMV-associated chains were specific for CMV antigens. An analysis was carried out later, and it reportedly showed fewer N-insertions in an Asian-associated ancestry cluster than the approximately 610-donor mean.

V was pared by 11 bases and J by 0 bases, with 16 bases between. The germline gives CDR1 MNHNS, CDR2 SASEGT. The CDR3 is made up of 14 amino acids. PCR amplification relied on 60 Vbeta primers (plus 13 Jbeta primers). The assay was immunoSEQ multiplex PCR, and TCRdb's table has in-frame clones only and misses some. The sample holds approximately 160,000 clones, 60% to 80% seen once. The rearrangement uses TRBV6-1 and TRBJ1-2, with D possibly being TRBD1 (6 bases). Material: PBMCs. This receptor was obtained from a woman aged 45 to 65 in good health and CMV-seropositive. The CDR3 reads CACRDRWTNYGYTF. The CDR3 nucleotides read TGTGCCTGTCGAGACAGGTGGACTAACTATGGCTACACCTTC.